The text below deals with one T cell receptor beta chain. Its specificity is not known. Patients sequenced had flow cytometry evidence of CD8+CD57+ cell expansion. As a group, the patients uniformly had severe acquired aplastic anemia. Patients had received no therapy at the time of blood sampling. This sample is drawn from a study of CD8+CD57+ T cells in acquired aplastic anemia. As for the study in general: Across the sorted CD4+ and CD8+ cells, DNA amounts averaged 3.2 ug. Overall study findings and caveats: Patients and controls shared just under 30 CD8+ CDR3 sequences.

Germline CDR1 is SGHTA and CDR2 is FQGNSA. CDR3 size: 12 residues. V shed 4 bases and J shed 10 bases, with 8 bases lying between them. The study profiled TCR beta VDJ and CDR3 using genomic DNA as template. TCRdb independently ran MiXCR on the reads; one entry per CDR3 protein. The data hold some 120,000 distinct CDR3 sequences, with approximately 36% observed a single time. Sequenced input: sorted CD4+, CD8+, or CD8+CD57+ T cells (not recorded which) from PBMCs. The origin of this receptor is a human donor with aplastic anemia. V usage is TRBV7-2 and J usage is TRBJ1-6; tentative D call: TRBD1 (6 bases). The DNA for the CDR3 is TGTGCCAGCAGCTACACAGGGTCACCCCTCCACTTT. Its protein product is CASSYTGSPLHF.